Following are 24 T cell receptor beta chains from one sample sequenced in a study of T-cell reconstitution after alpha-beta-depleted transplantation in children. Using unique molecular identifiers, the investigators prepared the TCRbeta library. TCRdb processed the PCR reads anew with MiXCR; each CDR3 protein has one entry. The sample records about 540,000 distinct CDR3 sequences, more than 20% being singletons. The specimen comprised PBMCs, sampled before TCRalphabeta/CD19-depleted stem cell transplant. The receptors were gathered from a boy less than two years old with Wiskott-Aldrich syndrome, due to receive a stem cell transplant.

J is TRBJ2-5 and V is TRBV12-3 or TRBV12-4, with D uncertain. The CDR3 extends over 11 amino acids. Trimming removed 3 bases from V and 7 bases from J, with 6 bases in between. CDR3 DNA: TGTGCCAGCAGTTTGCTGGGGACCCAGTACTTC. Its translation is CASSLLGTQYF.

This clonotype was seen more than once but under ten times. The chain has TRBV20-1 and TRBJ2-7; no clear D gene. CDR1 and CDR2 from the germline V gene are DFQATT and SNEGSKA (reference sequence). The CDR3 totals 10 residues. V was cut by 3 bases and J by 5 bases, with 5 bases left in between. CDR3 protein: CSASPNEQYF. As DNA, the CDR3 is TGCAGTGCTAGCCCTAACGAGCAGTACTTC.

In this sample, this clonotype turned up once. The rearrangement uses TRBV19 and TRBJ2-7; the D gene is possibly TRBD1 (5 bases). Deletions cut 4 bases from V and 3 bases from J, with 19 bases between. The CDR3 is 16 amino acids. Germline CDR1 is LNHDA and CDR2 is SQIVND (reference sequence). This CDR3 reads CASSTTAASPNYEQYF. DNA for the CDR3: TGTGCCAGTAGTACGACAGCCGCTTCCCCTAACTACGAGCAGTACTTC.

In this sample, this clonotype turned up a few times. The rearrangement uses TRBV6-1 and TRBJ2-3; 12 positions agree with TRBD2. The CDR3 length is 17 residues. With V trimmed by 5 bases and J by 4 bases, 10 bases remained unmatched. Germline-derived CDR1 and CDR2 are MNHNS and SASEGT. DNA of the CDR3: TGTGCCAGCAGTCGGATCGGACTAGCGGGAATATCAGATACGCAGTATTTT. It codes for CASSRIGLAGISDTQYF.

This clonotype turned up a few times. The chain couples TRBV19 to TRBJ2-1; 9 positions match TRBD1. Germline V gives CDR1 LNHDA, CDR2 SQIVND (reference sequence). This CDR3 has 15 amino acids. Trimming took 2 bases from V and 6 from J; bases not matched to a gene: 5. This CDR3 reads CASSIRTGVRNEQFF. The CDR3 DNA reads as TGTGCCAGTAGTATACGGACAGGGGTCCGCAATGAGCAGTTCTTC. Supplemented by reference TRBV19 and TRBJ2-1, the full variable domain reads DGGITQSPKYLFRKEGQNVTLSCEQNLNHDAMYWYRQDPGQGLRLIYYSQIVNDFQKGDIAEGYSVSREKKESFPLTVTSAQKNPTAFYLCASSIRTGVRNEQFFGPGTRLTVL.

The chain combines TRBV2 with TRBJ2-5; TRBD1 or TRBD2 may be the D gene (5 bases each). This CDR3 spans 16 amino acids. CDR1 and CDR2 from the germline V gene are SNHLY and FYNNEI. V was clipped by 5 bases and J by 4 bases, with 20 bases between them. In nucleotides, the CDR3 is TGTGCCAGCAGTATGAGGCAATCGAGGGGCGGAGAGACCCAGTACTTC. It translates to CASSMRQSRGGETQYF.

This clonotype showed up just a few times. This chain connects TRBV7-2 to TRBJ2-1; unclear D gene. The CDR3 loop spans 12 amino acids. Trimming shortened V by 4 bases and J by 6 bases, and 7 bases separated the two germline ends. The germline V gene encodes CDR1 SGHTA and CDR2 FQGNSA. The CDR3 protein is CASSSTANEQFF. Written as DNA, the CDR3 is TGTGCCAGCAGCTCCACGGCCAATGAGCAGTTCTTC.

This clonotype was counted between two and nine times. This chain links TRBV6-2 or TRBV6-3 with TRBJ2-1; D unresolved. Germline CDR1 is MNHEY and CDR2 is SVGEGT. The V end lost 2 bases, the J end lost 4 bases, and 9 bases lay between the germline ends. This CDR3 comprises 14 residues. The chain's CDR3 is CASSYPTWYNEQFF. The CDR3 nucleotides are TGTGCCAGCAGTTACCCCACCTGGTACAATGAGCAGTTCTTC.

V and J are TRBV5-1 and TRBJ2-5, with 11 bases matching TRBD2. V lost 2 bases and J lost 5; bases outside the gene matches: 8. Germline CDR1 reads SGHRS; CDR2 reads YFSETQ. This CDR3 has 16 residues. CDR3 loop: CASSFSTSGSGETQYF. In DNA form, the CDR3 reads TGCGCCAGCAGCTTCTCTACTAGCGGGAGTGGTGAGACCCAGTACTTC.

This clonotype was recorded a few times. The J gene is TRBJ2-1, the V gene TRBV29-1; 7 bases align to TRBD2. After removal of 6 bases from V and 0 bases from J, the junction contained 8 bases not matched to a gene. Germline V lookup: CDR1 SQVTM, CDR2 ANQGSEA. The CDR3 totals 15 residues. The CDR3 DNA reads TGCAGCGTCACCAGCGGGATGAGCTCCTACAATGAGCAGTTCTTC. Translating it yields CSVTSGMSSYNEQFF.

In this sample, this clonotype turned up a few times. This chain connects TRBV6-1 to TRBJ2-7; 11 bases agree with TRBD1. The CDR3 spans 15 residues. Trimming removed 6 bases from V and 3 bases from J; junction bases left unmatched: 7. Germline values: CDR1 MNHNS, CDR2 SASEGT. CDR3 DNA sequence: TGTGCCAGCAGCCCCGATGGGACAGGGGGCTACGAGCAGTACTTC. Protein product: CASSPDGTGGYEQYF.

The gene calls are TRBV25-1 and TRBJ2-1; 9 nucleotides line up with TRBD2. Per germline, CDR1 MGHDK and CDR2 SYGVNS. J lost 5 bases, V lost 10 bases, and 9 bases had no gene match. The CDR3 contains 14 residues. CDR3: CANPSGIFHNEQFF. As DNA, the CDR3 is TGTGCCAACCCTAGCGGGATATTCCACAATGAGCAGTTCTTC.

This clonotype was counted between two and nine times. The chain has TRBV29-1 and TRBJ2-1; TRBD2 matches 13 bases. J was trimmed by 7 bases and V by 6 bases; bases with no gene match: 6. CDR3 size: 14 residues. Germline CDR1 is SQVTM and CDR2 is ANQGSEA. CDR3: CSVKGLAGFNEQFF. The CDR3 nucleotides read TGCAGCGTAAAGGGACTAGCGGGATTTAATGAGCAGTTCTTC.

This clonotype occurred a few times. V usage is TRBV7-9 and J usage is TRBJ2-5; D possibly uses TRBD1 or TRBD2 (5 bases each). Germline V gives CDR1 SEHNR, CDR2 FQNEAQ (reference sequence). The CDR3 totals 15 residues. V was pared by 5 bases and J by 4 bases, with 17 bases between. The CDR3 protein is CASSLRDRKAETQYF. The CDR3 nucleotides read TGTGCCAGCAGCCTCCGGGACCGAAAGGCAGAGACCCAGTACTTC.

The genes are TRBV5-1 and TRBJ2-5; TRBD1 is a possible D gene (5 bases). V shed 0 bases and J shed 7 bases, with 13 bases lying between them. CDR1 is SGHRS and CDR2 is YFSETQ in the germline V gene. CDR3 length: 14 residues. CDR3 DNA: TGCGCCAGCAGCTTGGACCCCAGGGTAGCGACCCAGTACTTC. This translates into CASSLDPRVATQYF.

The CDR3 nucleotides are TGCGCCAGCAGCCCAGGAGGGACAGGGGGATACAATGAGCAGTTCTTC. This translates into CASSPGGTGGYNEQFF. The chain is built from TRBV5-1 and TRBJ2-1; 11 positions agree with TRBD1. Trimming cost V 4 bases and J 4 bases; bases outside gene matches: 7. This CDR3 region has 16 residues. Germline CDR1 SGHRS, CDR2 YFSETQ.

The chain employs TRBV20-1 and TRBJ2-3; 8 nucleotides align to TRBD2. CDR1 is DFQATT and CDR2 is SNEGSKA in the germline V gene (reference sequence). The CDR3 totals 15 residues. V shed 8 bases, J shed 1 base, and the junction held 11 bases outside the gene matches. The CDR3 DNA reads TGCAGTACTACTACTAGCGGCTATCGCACAGATACGCAGTATTTT. It translates to CSTTTSGYRTDTQYF.

The genes are TRBV6-1 and TRBJ2-1; tentatively, D is TRBD2 (6 bases). CDR3 size: 14 residues. The germline V gene encodes CDR1 MNHNS and CDR2 SASEGT. V was clipped by 7 bases and J by 2 bases, with 12 bases between them. The CDR3 loop is CASTKGGPYNEQFF. The CDR3 DNA follows: TGTGCCAGCACCAAAGGAGGGCCCTACAATGAGCAGTTCTTC.

The chain links TRBV15 to TRBJ2-7; unclear D gene. Trimming stripped 1 base from V and 7 bases from J, with 11 bases between. The CDR3 consists of 13 residues. Germline V CDR1 and CDR2: LNHNV, YYDKDF (reference sequence). CDR3 in DNA: TGTGCCACCAGCAGAGGAAGAGGTGCGGAGCAGTACTTC. This sequence encodes CATSRGRGAEQYF.

This clonotype was seen a single time. The J gene is TRBJ2-1, the V gene TRBV24-1, with D unclear. This CDR3 is built from 16 residues. Trimming took 2 bases from V and 3 from J, leaving 13 bases between them. Germline lookup yields CDR1 KGHDR and CDR2 SFDVKD. DNA for the CDR3: TGTGCCACCAGTGATTCCGAAGGCAGCCTCTACAATGAGCAGTTCTTC. The encoded protein is CATSDSEGSLYNEQFF.

J is TRBJ1-1 and V is TRBV6-2 or TRBV6-3; the D gene is possibly TRBD1 (5 bases). Deletions cut 6 bases from V and 6 bases from J, with 17 bases between. The CDR3 runs to 14 residues. CDR1 is MNHEY and CDR2 is SVGEGT in the germline V gene. CDR3 amino acids: CASRYPGGGPEAFF. CDR3 in DNA: TGTGCCAGCAGATACCCGGGGGGGGGACCTGAAGCTTTCTTT.

The sample holds a few counts of this clonotype. The chain couples TRBV5-1 to TRBJ2-1; perhaps TRBD2 as D (7 bases). V dropped 2 bases and J dropped 7 bases, with 16 bases sitting between them. CDR3 size: 15 residues. Germline V gene data show CDR1 as SGHRS and CDR2 as YFSETQ. CDR3 bases: TGCGCCAGCAGCTTCGAGCGGGACAAGTGGAATGAGCAGTTCTTC. Protein product: CASSFERDKWNEQFF. Together with reference TRBV5-1 and TRBJ2-1, the CDR3 gives the full variable domain: KAGVTQTPRYLIKTRGQQVTLSCSPISGHRSVSWYQQTPGQGLQFLFEYFSETQRNKGNFPGRFSGRQFSNSRSEMNVSTLELGDSALYLCASSFERDKWNEQFFGPGTRLTVL.

This sequence joins TRBV6-1 and TRBJ1-4, with D perhaps matching TRBD1 (5 bases). The germline V and J ends were trimmed by 4 bases and 8 bases, with 11 bases remaining between them. The V gene's germline CDR1 is MNHNS and CDR2 SASEGT. This CDR3 is built from 13 residues. The chain's CDR3 is CASSGGGGEKLFF. In DNA, the CDR3 is TGTGCCAGCAGTGGGGGGGGTGGCGAAAAACTGTTTTTT.

The chain recombines TRBV27 with TRBJ1-5; possible D gene TRBD1, 5 bases. CDR1 MNHEY and CDR2 SMNVEV come from the germline V gene (reference sequence). The CDR3 consists of 17 residues. The V gene lost 1 base and the J gene lost 2 bases, with 15 bases spanning the gap. CDR3 loop: CASSLWSGRGGNQPQHF. Here the CDR3 DNA reads TGTGCCAGCAGTTTATGGTCCGGGAGGGGCGGCAATCAGCCCCAGCATTTT.